A selection of T cell receptor beta chains follows, all from one sample in a study of beta chain features in type 1 diabetes. Profiled with immunoSEQ multiplex PCR; TCRdb holds only in-frame clones, not every one. The sample has around 250,000 clones, around 65% seen once; the top ten hold roughly 0.048%. Sequences were obtained from naive CD4+ T cells from blood. The source of these receptors is a man aged 25 to 45 in good health. Each CDR3 is given without its conserved first and last residue.

j_gene | v_gene | CDR3aa
TRBJ1-2 | TRBV15 | ATSRDLGSYT
TRBJ2-2 | TRBV4-3 | ASSQGRRTGELF
TRBJ2-7 | TRBV7-2 | ASSVAVAYEQY
TRBJ2-3 | TRBV29-1 | SVAATSTDTQY
TRBJ2-7 | TRBV29-1 | SVPGTGDLSEQY
TRBJ1-4 | TRBV7-9 | ASSPPGTTNEKLF
TRBJ2-3 | TRBV30 | AWSVWLARSTDTQY
TRBJ2-5 | TRBV29-1 | SVGRGAEGTQY
TRBJ2-7 | TRBV30 | AWSGQGYEQY
TRBJ1-1 | TRBV29-1 | SVSQGDTEAF
TRBJ2-1 | TRBV14 | ASSRGSGSSNEQF
TRBJ2-3 | TRBV21-1 | ASSNGFSGGTDTQY
TRBJ2-7 | TRBV30 | AWMTGTGVYEQY
TRBJ2-5 | TRBV30 | AWSIWTLERQETQY
TRBJ2-1 | TRBV5-1 | ASSLATSGSEQF
TRBJ2-2 | TRBV5-1 | ASSLRRGRNYTGELF
TRBJ1-5 | TRBV30 | AWSEGTGGNQPQH
TRBJ2-3 | TRBV29-1 | SVARRLADTQY
TRBJ2-1 | TRBV2 | ASSEDTLNLGEQF
TRBJ2-7 | TRBV30 | AWSYTKYEQY
TRBJ2-1 | TRBV25-1 | AASSYNEQF
TRBJ2-7 | TRBV11-2 | ASSSLQGAYEQY
TRBJ1-5 | TRBV2 | ASSESKPQH
TRBJ2-7 | TRBV2 | ASSVGSGSREQY
TRBJ1-2 | TRBV29-1 | SVLQGNNYGYT
TRBJ2-5 | TRBV7-9 | ASSRTGRGSEETQY
TRBJ2-5 | TRBV30 | AWSVGVAGFQETQY
TRBJ2-1 | TRBV9 | ASSVRYNEQF
TRBJ2-7 | TRBV5-4 | ASRNSGSSWY
TRBJ2-5 | TRBV29-1 | SVEPLAAQETQY
TRBJ2-7 | TRBV28 | ASSLTVSSYEQY
TRBJ2-1 | TRBV30 | AWDKGLAHEQF
TRBJ1-6 | TRBV30 | AWKEQGLNSPLH
TRBJ2-7 | TRBV6-5 | ASERTGNSYEQY
TRBJ1-2 | TRBV9 | ASSVSAVSEDGYT
TRBJ2-5 | TRBV6-6 | ASSIATGGGETQY